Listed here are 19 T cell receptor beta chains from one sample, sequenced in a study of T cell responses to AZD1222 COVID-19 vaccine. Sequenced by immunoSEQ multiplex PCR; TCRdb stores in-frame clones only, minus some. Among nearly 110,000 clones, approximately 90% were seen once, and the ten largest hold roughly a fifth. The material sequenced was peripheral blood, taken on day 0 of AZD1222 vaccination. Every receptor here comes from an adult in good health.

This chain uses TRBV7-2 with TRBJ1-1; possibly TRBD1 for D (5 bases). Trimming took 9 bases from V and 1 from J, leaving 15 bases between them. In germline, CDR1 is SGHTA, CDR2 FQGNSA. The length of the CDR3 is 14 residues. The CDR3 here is CASFSGFSNTEAFF. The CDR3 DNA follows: TGTGCCAGTTTTTCAGGGTTCTCGAACACTGAAGCTTTCTTT.

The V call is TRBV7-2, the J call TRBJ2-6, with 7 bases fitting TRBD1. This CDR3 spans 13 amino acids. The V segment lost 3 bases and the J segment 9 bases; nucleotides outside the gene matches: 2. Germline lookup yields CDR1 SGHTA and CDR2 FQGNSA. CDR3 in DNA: TGTGCCAGCAGCTTCGGACAGGTCAACGTCCTGACTTTC. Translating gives CASSFGQVNVLTF. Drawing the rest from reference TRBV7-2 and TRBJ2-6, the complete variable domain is GAGVSQSPSNKVTEKGKDVELRCDPISGHTALYWYRQSLGQGLEFLIYFQGNSAPDKSGLPSDRFSAERTGGSVSTLTIQRTQQEDSAVYLCASSFGQVNVLTFGAGSRLTVL.

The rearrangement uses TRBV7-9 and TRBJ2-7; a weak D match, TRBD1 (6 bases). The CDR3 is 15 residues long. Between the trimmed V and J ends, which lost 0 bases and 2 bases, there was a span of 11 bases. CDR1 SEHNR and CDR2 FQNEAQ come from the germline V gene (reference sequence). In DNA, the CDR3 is TGTGCCAGCAGCTTAGCTCAGGGGTGGCCCTACGAGCAGTACTTC. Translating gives CASSLAQGWPYEQYF.

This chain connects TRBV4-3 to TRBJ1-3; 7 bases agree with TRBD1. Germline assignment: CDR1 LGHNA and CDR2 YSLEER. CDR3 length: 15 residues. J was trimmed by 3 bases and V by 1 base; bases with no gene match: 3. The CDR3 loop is CASSQVGGGGNTIYF. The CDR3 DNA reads TGCGCCAGCAGCCAAGTAGGGGGCGGTGGAAACACCATATATTTT.

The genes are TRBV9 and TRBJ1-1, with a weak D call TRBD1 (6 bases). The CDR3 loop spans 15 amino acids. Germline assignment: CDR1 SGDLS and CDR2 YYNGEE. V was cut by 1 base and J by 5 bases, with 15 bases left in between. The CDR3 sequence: CASSVQGNGGTEAFF. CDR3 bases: TGTGCCAGCAGCGTACAGGGGAATGGAGGTACTGAAGCTTTCTTT.

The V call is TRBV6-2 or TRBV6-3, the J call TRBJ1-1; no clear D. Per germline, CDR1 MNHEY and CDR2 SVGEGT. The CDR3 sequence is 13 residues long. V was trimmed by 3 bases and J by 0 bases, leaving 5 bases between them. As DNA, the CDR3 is TGTGCCAGCAGTTATTTTGTGAACACTGAAGCTTTCTTT. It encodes CASSYFVNTEAFF.

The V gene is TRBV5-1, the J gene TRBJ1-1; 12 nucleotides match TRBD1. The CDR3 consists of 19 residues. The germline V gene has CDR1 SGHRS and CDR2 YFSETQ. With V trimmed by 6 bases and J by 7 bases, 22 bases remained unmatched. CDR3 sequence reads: CASTPLLSGTGGAGGEAFF. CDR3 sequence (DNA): TGCGCCAGCACGCCGTTGTTAAGCGGGACAGGGGGCGCCGGTGGTGAAGCTTTCTTT. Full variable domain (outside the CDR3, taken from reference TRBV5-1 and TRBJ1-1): KAGVTQTPRYLIKTRGQQVTLSCSPISGHRSVSWYQQTPGQGLQFLFEYFSETQRNKGNFPGRFSGRQFSNSRSEMNVSTLELGDSALYLCASTPLLSGTGGAGGEAFFGQGTRLTVV.

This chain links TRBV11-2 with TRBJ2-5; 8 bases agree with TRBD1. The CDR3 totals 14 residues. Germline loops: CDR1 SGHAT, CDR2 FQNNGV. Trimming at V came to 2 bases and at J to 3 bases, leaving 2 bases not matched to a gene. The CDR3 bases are TGTGCCAGCAGCTTAACAGGGGGGAAAGAGACCCAGTACTTC. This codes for CASSLTGGKETQYF.

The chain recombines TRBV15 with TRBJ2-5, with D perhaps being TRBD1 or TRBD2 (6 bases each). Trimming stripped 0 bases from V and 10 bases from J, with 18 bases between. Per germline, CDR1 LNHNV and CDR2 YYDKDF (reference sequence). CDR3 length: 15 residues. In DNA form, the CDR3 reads TGTGCCACCAGCAGAGATAATAAGGGGGGAAGGGACCAGTACTTC. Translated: CATSRDNKGGRDQYF. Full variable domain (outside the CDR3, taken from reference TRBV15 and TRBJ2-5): DAMVIQNPRYQVTQFGKPVTLSCSQTLNHNVMYWYQQKSSQAPKLLFHYYDKDFNNEADTPDNFQSRRPNTSFCFLDIRSPGLGDTAMYLCATSRDNKGGRDQYFGPGTRLLVL.

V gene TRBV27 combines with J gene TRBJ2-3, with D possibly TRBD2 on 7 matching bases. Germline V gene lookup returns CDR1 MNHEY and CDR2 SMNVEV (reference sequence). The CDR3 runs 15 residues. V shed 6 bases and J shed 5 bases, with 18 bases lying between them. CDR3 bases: TGTGCCAGCAGCATTATCGGGGGGCCAAAAGATACGCAGTATTTT. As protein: CASSIIGGPKDTQYF.

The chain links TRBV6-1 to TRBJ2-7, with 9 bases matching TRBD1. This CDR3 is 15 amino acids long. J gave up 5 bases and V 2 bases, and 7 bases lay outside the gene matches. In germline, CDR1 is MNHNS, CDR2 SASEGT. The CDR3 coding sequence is TGTGCCAGCAGTGAAATACAGGGGGCTATACACGAGCAGTACTTC. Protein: CASSEIQGAIHEQYF.

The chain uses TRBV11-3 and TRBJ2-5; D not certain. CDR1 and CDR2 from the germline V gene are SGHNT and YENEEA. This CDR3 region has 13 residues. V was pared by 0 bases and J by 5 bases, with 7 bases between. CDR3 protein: CASSLEGLETQYF. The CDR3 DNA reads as TGTGCCAGCAGCTTAGAGGGGTTGGAGACCCAGTACTTC.

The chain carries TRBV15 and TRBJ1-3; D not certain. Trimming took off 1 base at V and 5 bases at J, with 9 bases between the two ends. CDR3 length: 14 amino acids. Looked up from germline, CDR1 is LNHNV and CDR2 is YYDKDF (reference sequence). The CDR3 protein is CATSRVGMRNTIYF. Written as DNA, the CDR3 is TGTGCCACCAGCAGAGTTGGTATGCGAAACACCATATATTTT. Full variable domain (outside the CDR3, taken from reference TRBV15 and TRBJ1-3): DAMVIQNPRYQVTQFGKPVTLSCSQTLNHNVMYWYQQKSSQAPKLLFHYYDKDFNNEADTPDNFQSRRPNTSFCFLDIRSPGLGDTAMYLCATSRVGMRNTIYFGEGSWLTVV.

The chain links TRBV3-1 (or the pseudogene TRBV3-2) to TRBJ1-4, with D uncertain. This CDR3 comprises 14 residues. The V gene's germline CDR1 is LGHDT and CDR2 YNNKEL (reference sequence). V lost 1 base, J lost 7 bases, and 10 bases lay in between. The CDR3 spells CASSQGQPVEKLFF. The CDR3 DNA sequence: TGTGCCAGCAGCCAAGGGCAGCCGGTTGAAAAACTGTTTTTT.

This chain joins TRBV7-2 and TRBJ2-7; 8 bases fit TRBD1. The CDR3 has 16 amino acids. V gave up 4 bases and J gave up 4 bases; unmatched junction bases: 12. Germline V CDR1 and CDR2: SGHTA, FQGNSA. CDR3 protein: CASSSNRGRFFYEQYF. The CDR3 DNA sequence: TGTGCCAGCAGCTCAAACAGGGGGAGATTCTTTTACGAGCAGTACTTC.

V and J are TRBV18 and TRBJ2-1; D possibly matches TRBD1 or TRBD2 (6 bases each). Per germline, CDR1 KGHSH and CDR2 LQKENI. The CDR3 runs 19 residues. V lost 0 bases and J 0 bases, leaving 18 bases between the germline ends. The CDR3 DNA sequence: TGTGCCAGCTCACCACCCAGACAAATAGCGGACAGCTCCTACAATGAGCAGTTCTTC. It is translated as CASSPPRQIADSSYNEQFF.

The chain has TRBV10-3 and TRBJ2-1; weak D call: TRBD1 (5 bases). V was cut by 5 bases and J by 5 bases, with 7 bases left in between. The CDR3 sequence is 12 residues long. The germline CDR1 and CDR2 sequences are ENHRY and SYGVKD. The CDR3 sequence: CAISPRDNEQFF. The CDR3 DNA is TGTGCCATCAGTCCCAGGGACAATGAGCAGTTCTTC.

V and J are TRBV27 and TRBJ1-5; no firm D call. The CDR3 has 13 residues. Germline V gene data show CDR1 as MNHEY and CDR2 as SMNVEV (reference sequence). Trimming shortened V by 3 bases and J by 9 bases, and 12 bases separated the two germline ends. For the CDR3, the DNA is TGTGCCAGCAGTTTCGACTATAGAAGGCCCCAGCATTTT. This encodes CASSFDYRRPQHF.

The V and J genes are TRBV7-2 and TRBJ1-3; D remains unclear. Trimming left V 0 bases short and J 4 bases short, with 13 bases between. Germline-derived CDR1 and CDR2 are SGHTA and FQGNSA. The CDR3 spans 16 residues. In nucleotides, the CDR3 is TGTGCCAGCAGCTTAGCGCCTAGGGCGGGAGGAAACACCATATATTTT. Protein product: CASSLAPRAGGNTIYF. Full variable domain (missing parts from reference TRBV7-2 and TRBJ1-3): GAGVSQSPSNKVTEKGKDVELRCDPISGHTALYWYRQSLGQGLEFLIYFQGNSAPDKSGLPSDRFSAERTGGSVSTLTIQRTQQEDSAVYLCASSLAPRAGGNTIYFGEGSWLTVV.